This TCR beta chain was captured in a study of CD8+ T cells in alopecia areata. Notes on the study in general: Mice gave a clearer picture of TCR sharing than patients did, possibly for HLA-related reasons. Scalp clonality decreased significantly with tofacitinib, and so did expanded CD8+ clones among the top 100.

CDR1 SGDLS and CDR2 YYNGEE come from the germline V gene. J was trimmed by 5 bases and V by 4 bases; bases with no gene match: 5. CDR3 length: 14 residues. With respect to this clone: The antigen remains unidentified.

The treatment: oral pan-JAK inhibitor, 5-10 mg twice daily. Extraction and reverse transcription of RNA yielded cDNA as the sequencing template. Method: immunoSEQ multiplex PCR; TCRdb's copy keeps in-frame clones and lacks some. The repertoire holds 110,000 or so clones, with 58% as singletons. This receptor was obtained from a human donor with alopecia areata. The chain combines TRBV9 with TRBJ2-7; TRBD1 matches at 11 bases. Specimen: CD8+ T cells sorted from blood, collected at week 4, from a patient treated with tofacitinib. The CDR3 region is CASSIGQGANEQYF. CDR3 nucleotides: TGTGCCAGCAGCATCGGACAGGGGGCCAACGAGCAGTACTTC. The full variable domain, in which reference TRBV9 and TRBJ2-7 provide the parts outside the CDR3, is DSGVTQTPKHLITATGQRVTLRCSPRSGDLSVYWYQQSLDQGLQFLIQYYNGEERAKGNILERFSAQQFPDLHSELNLSSLELGDSALYFCASSIGQGANEQYFGPGTRLTVT.